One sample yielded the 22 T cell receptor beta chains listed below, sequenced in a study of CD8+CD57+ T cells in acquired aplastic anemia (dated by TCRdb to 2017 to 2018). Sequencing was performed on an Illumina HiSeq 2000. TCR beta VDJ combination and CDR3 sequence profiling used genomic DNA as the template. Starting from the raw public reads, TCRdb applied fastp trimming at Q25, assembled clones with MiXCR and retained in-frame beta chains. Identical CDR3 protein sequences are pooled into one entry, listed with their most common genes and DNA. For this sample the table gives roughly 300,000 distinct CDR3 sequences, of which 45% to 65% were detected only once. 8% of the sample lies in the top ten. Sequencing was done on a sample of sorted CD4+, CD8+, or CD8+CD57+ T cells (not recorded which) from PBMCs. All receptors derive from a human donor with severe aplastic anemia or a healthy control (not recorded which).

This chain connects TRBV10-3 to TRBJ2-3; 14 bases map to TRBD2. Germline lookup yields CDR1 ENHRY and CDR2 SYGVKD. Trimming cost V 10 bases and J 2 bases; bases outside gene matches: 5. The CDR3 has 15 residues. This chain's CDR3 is CATGTSGGFTDTQYF. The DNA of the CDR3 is TGTGCCACCGGGACTAGCGGGGGTTTCACAGATACGCAGTATTTT.

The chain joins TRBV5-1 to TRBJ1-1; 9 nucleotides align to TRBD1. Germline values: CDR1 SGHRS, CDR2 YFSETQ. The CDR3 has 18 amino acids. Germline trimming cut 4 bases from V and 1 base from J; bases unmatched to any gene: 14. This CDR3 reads CASSAVLAGTGKNTEAFF. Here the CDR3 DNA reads TGCGCCAGCAGCGCCGTTCTAGCGGGGACAGGGAAGAACACTGAAGCTTTCTTT.

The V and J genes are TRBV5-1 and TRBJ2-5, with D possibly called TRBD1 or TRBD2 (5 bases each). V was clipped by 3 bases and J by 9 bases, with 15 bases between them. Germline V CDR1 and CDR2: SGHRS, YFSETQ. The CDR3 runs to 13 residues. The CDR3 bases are TGCGCCAGCAGCTCCGGGACGAATCAGCCCCAGTACTTC. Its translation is CASSSGTNQPQYF.

CDR3 bases: TGTGCCATCCCCGGGACAGGGGGCAATGAGCAGTTCTTC. Translating gives CAIPGTGGNEQFF. The chain couples TRBV10-3 to TRBJ2-1; 11 bases are shared with TRBD1. Germline trimming cut 8 bases from V and 6 bases from J; bases unmatched to any gene: 3. Germline V gene lookup returns CDR1 ENHRY and CDR2 SYGVKD. This CDR3 comprises 13 residues.

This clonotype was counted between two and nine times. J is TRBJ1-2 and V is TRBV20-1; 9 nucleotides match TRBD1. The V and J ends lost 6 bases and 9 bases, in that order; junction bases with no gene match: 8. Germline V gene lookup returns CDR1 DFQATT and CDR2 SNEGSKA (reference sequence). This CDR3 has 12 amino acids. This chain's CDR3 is CSADRQGGSYTF. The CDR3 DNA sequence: TGCAGTGCGGACAGACAGGGGGGAAGCTACACCTTC.

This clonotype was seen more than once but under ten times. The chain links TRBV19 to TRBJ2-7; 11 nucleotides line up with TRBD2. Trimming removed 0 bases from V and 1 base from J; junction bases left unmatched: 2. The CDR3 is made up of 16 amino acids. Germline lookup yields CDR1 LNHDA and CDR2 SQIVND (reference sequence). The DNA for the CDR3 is TGTGCCAGTAGTATAGAGGGGACTAGCGGATCCTACGAGCAGTACTTC. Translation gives CASSIEGTSGSYEQYF.

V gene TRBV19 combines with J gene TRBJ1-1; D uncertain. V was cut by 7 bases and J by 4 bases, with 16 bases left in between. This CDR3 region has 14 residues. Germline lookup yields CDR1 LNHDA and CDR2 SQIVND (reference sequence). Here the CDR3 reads CASTDLLRSTEAFF. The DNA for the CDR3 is TGTGCCAGTACTGATTTACTGCGTAGCACTGAAGCTTTCTTT.

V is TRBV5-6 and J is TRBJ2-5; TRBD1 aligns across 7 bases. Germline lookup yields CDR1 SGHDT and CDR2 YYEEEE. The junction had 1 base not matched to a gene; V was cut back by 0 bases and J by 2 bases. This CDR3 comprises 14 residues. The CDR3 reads CASSLVQGQETQYF. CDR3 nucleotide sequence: TGTGCCAGCAGCTTGGTACAGGGGCAAGAGACCCAGTACTTC.

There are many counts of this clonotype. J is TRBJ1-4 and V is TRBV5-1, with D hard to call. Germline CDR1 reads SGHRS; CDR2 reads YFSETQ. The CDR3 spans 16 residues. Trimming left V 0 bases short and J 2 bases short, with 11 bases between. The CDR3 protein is CASSLEAVGTNEKLFF. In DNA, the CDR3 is TGCGCCAGCAGCTTGGAGGCAGTTGGGACTAATGAAAAACTGTTTTTT.

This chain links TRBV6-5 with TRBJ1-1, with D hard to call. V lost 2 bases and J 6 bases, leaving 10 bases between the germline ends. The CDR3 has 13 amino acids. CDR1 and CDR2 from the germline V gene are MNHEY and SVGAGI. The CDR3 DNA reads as TGTGCCAGCAGTTACGACCCAAGGGCTGAAGCTTTCTTT. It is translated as CASSYDPRAEAFF.

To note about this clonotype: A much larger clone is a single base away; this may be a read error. CDR3 loop: CASSYRGGHQTEAFF. CDR3 DNA: TGTGCCAGCAGTTACAGGGGGGGGCATCAGACTGAAGCTTTCTTT. The chain couples TRBV6-5 to TRBJ1-1; D perhaps matches TRBD1 (6 bases). V dropped 2 bases and J dropped 5 bases, with 15 bases sitting between them. This CDR3 is built from 15 residues. Germline CDR1 reads MNHEY; CDR2 reads SVGAGI.

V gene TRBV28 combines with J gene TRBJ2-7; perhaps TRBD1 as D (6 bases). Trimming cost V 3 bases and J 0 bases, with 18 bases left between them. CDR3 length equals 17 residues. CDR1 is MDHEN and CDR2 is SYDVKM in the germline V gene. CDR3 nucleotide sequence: TGTGCCAGCAGTTTTCGCCACCTCAGGGGTTCCTCCTACGAGCAGTACTTC. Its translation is CASSFRHLRGSSYEQYF.

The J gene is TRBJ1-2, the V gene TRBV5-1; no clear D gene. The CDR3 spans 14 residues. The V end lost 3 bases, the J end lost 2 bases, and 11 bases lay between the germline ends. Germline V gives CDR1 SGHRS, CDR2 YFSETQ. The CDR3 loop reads CASSSAGENYGYTF. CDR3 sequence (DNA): TGCGCCAGCAGCTCCGCTGGTGAGAACTATGGCTACACCTTC.

CDR3 nucleotide sequence: TGTGCCAGCAGGACTCAATCGACAGGGTTCACTGAAGCTTTCTTT. It yields the protein CASRTQSTGFTEAFF. The rearrangement joins TRBV2 to TRBJ1-1, with TRBD1 identical over 7 bases. V was pared by 6 bases and J by 4 bases, with 11 bases of the junction left unmatched. CDR3 size: 15 residues. Germline CDR1 is SNHLY and CDR2 is FYNNEI.

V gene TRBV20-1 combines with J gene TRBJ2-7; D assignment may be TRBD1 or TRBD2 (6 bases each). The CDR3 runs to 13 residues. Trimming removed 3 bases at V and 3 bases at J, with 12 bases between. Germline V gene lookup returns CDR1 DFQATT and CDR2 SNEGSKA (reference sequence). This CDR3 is CSARLGGFYEQYF. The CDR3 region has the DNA TGCAGTGCTAGGCTCGGGGGCTTCTACGAGCAGTACTTC.

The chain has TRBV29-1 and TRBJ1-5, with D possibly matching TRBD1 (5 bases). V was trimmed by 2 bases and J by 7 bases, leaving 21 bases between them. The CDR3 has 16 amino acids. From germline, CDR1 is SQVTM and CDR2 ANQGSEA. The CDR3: CSVECVGGGRFQPQHF. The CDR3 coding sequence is TGCAGCGTTGAATGCGTGGGGGGGGGGAGGTTCCAGCCCCAGCATTTT.

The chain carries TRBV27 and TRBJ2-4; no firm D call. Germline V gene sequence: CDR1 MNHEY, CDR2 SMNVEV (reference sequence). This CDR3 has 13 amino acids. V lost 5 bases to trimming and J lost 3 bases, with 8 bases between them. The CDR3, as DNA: TGTGCCAGCAGTCAGCTGGGCAAAAACATTCAGTACTTC. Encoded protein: CASSQLGKNIQYF.

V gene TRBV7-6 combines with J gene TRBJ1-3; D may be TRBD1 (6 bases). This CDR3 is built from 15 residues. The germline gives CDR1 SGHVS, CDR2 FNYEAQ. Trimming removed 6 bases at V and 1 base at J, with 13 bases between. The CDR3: CASSSQGISGNTIYF. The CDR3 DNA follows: TGTGCCAGCAGTTCTCAGGGGATATCTGGAAACACCATATATTTT. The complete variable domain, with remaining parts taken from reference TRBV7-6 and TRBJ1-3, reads GAGVSQSPRYKVTKRGQDVALRCDPISGHVSLYWYRQALGQGPEFLTYFNYEAQQDKSGLPNDRFSAERPEGSISTLTIQRTEQRDSAMYRCASSSQGISGNTIYFGEGSWLTVV.

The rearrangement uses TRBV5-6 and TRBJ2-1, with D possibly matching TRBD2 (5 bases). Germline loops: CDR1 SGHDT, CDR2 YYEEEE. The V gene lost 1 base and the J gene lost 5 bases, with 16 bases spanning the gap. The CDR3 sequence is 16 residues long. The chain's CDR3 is CASSLKTLSGDNEQFF. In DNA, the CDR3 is TGTGCCAGCAGCTTGAAGACCCTTTCCGGGGACAATGAGCAGTTCTTC.

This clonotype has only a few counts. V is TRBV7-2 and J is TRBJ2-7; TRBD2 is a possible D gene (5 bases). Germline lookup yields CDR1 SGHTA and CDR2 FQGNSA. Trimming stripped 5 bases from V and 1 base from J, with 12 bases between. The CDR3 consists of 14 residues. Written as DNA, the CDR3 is TGTGCCAGCAGCAGAGAGCGGATATCCTACGAGCAGTACTTC. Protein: CASSRERISYEQYF.

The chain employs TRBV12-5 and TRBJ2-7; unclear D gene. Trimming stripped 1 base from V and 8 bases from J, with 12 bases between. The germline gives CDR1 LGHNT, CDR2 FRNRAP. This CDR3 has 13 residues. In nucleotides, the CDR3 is TGTGCTAGTGGTTTGGGAACCGGGCCCAAGCAGTACTTC. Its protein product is CASGLGTGPKQYF.

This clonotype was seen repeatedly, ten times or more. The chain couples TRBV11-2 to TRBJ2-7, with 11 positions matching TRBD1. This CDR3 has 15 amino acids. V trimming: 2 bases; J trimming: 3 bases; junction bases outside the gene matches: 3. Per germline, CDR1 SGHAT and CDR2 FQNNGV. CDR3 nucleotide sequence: TGTGCCAGCAGCTTAATGGGACAGGGGGTCTACGAGCAGTACTTC. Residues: CASSLMGQGVYEQYF.